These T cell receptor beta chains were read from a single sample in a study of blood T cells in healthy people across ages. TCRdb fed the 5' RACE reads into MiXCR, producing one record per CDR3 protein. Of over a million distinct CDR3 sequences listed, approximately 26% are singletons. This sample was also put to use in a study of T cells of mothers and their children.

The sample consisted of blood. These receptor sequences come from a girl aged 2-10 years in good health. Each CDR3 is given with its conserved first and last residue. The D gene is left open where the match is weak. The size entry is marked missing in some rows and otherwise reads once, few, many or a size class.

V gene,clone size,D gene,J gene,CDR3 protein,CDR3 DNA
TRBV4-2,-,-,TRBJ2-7,CASSQADSLLEQYF,TGTGCCAGCAGCCAGGCGGACTCCCTTCTTGAGCAGTACTTC
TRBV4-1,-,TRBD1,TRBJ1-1,CASSQDGQDIFLMGTEAFF,TGCGCCAGCAGCCAGGATGGACAGGACATTTTCCTGATGGGGACTGAAGCTTTCTTT
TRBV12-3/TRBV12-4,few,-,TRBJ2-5,CASSPPRAGPTPETQYF,TGTGCCAGCAGTCCCCCCCGGGCGGGACCCACGCCAGAGACCCAGTACTTC
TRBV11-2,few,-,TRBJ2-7,CASSFYPDFDEQYF,TGTGCCAGCAGCTTCTACCCAGATTTCGACGAGCAGTACTTC
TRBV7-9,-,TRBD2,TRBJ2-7,CASSGIEGTSGTSYEQYF,TGTGCCAGCAGCGGAATCGAGGGGACTAGCGGGACCTCCTACGAGCAGTACTTC
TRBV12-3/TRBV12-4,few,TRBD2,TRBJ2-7,CASSPSGDEDEQYF,TGTGCCAGCAGCCCGAGCGGGGATGAAGACGAGCAGTACTTC
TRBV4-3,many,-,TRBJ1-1,CASSQGDPKWNTEAFF,TGCGCCAGCAGCCAGGGGGACCCTAAGTGGAACACTGAAGCTTTCTTT
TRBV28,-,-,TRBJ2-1,CASSWDIVGLEQFF,TGTGCCAGCAGCTGGGACATCGTCGGTTTAGAGCAGTTCTTC
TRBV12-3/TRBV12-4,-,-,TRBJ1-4,CASTAPGDIEKLFF,TGTGCCAGCACGGCTCCAGGGGACATTGAAAAACTGTTTTTT
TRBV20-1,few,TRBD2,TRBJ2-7,CSATYYGTSDVRPYEQYF,TGCAGTGCTACCTACTACGGGACTAGCGATGTGAGACCCTACGAGCAGTACTTC
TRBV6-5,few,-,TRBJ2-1,CASSYSASSSYNEQFF,TGTGCCAGCAGTTACTCGGCGTCGAGCTCCTACAATGAGCAGTTCTTC
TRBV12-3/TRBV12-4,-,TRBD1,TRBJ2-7,CASRHRGSSYEQYF,TGTGCCAGCAGGCACAGGGGAAGCTCCTACGAGCAGTACTTC
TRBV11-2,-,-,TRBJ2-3,CASTMRTTNADTQYF,TGTGCCAGCACCATGCGGACCACTAACGCGGATACGCAGTATTTT
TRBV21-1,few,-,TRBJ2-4,CASSKRGGRDIQYF,TGTGCCAGCAGCAAACGCGGGGGCAGAGACATTCAGTACTTC
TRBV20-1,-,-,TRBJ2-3,CSARDLRAGYLTDTQYF,TGCAGTGCTAGAGACCTAAGGGCGGGGTACCTCACAGATACGCAGTATTTT
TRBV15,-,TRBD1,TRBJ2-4,CATSTGTGSYQYF,TGTGCCACCAGCACCGGGACAGGAAGCTATCAGTACTTC
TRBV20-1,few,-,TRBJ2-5,CSARWPGIYQETQYF,TGCAGTGCTAGGTGGCCGGGTATCTACCAAGAGACCCAGTACTTC
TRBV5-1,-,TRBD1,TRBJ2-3,CASSLEQGARDTQYF,TGCGCCAGCAGCTTGGAACAGGGGGCAAGGGATACGCAGTATTTT
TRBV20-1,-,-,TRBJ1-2,CSASTTRYGYTF,TGCAGTGCTAGTACGACACGTTATGGCTACACCTTC
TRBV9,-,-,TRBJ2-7,CASSVGQTAYEQYF,TGTGCCAGCAGCGTAGGACAGACTGCCTACGAGCAGTACTTC
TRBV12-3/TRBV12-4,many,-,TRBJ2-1,CASSRGLYNEQFF,TGTGCCAGCAGTAGGGGACTGTACAATGAGCAGTTCTTC
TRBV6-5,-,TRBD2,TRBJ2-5,CASTPAGVETQYF,TGTGCCAGCACCCCAGCGGGGGTAGAGACCCAGTACTTC
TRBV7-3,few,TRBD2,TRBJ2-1,CASSVTSSGTRGNEQFF,TGTGCCAGCAGCGTGACGTCTAGCGGGACTCGGGGAAATGAGCAGTTCTTC
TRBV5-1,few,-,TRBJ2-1,CASSLGGNKGNEQFF,TGCGCCAGCAGCTTGGGGGGGAACAAAGGTAATGAGCAGTTCTTC
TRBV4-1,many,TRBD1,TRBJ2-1,CASSSGQTYNEQFF,TGCGCCAGCAGCTCGGGACAGACCTACAATGAGCAGTTCTTC
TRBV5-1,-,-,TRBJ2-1,CASSSLGATSYNEQFF,TGCGCCAGCAGCTCGCTAGGGGCGACCTCCTACAATGAGCAGTTCTTC